This T cell receptor (beta chain) is from a study of blood T cell repertoires in COVID-19. The count of this clone is one. Some clones are missing from TCRdb's copy, which holds only in-frame ones; the method was immunoSEQ multiplex PCR. The sample has about 260,000 clones; 88% are singletons. Sequencing was carried out using peripheral blood. The origin of this receptor is a man in his sixties who had recovered from COVID-19.

The CDR3 here is CASSTIPQGGYEQYF. CDR3 nucleotides: TGCGCCAGCAGCACTATTCCGCAGGGGGGTTACGAGCAGTACTTC. The chain recombines TRBV5-1 with TRBJ2-7, with a weak D call TRBD1 (7 bases). V was clipped by 4 bases and J by 4 bases, with 18 bases between them. The CDR3 has 15 residues. Germline V gives CDR1 SGHRS, CDR2 YFSETQ.